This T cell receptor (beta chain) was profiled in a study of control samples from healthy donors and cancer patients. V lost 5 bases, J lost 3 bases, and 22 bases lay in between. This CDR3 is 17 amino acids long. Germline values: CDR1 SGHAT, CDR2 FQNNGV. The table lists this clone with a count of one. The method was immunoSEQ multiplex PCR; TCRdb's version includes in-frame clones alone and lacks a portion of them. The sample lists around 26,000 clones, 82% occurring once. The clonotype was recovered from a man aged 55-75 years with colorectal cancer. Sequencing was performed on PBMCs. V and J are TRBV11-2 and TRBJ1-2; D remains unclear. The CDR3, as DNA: TGTGCCAGCAGCAGAGTTTCTTCGTACACCAGCTACTATGGCTACACCTTC. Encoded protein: CASSRVSSYTSYYGYTF.